This record concerns one TCR beta chain sequence. Its target is not known. This entry belongs to a study of T-cell reconstitution after alpha-beta-depleted transplantation in children. The study's findings and limits: The main origin of T-cell counts and diversity one year after transplant was newly produced T cells. In some patients, recipient T cells and intrathymic progenitors surviving conditioning explained high day-60 diversity. Several hundred expanded graft clones reportedly gave rise to the alpha-beta T cells present about two months after transplant.

The CDR3 is made up of 12 amino acids. Trimming took 4 bases from V and 6 from J, leaving 8 bases between them. Germline CDR1 SGHTA, CDR2 FQGNSA. The TCRbeta library was prepared with unique molecular identifiers. A single record per CDR3 protein comes from TCRdb applying MiXCR to the PCR reads. The sample yields about 600,000 distinct CDR3 sequences, about 21% seen once. The chain combines TRBV7-2 with TRBJ2-3; weak D call: TRBD1 (6 bases). Material: PBMCs, mostly from graft donor cells, obtained 360 days after TCRalphabeta/CD19-depleted stem cell transplant. The TCR was taken from a boy under two years old who had a stem cell transplant for acute myeloid leukemia, so the T cells may come from the graft donor. For the CDR3, the DNA is TGTGCCAGCAGCTCCCAGGGGGATACGCAGTATTTT. This sequence encodes CASSSQGDTQYF.